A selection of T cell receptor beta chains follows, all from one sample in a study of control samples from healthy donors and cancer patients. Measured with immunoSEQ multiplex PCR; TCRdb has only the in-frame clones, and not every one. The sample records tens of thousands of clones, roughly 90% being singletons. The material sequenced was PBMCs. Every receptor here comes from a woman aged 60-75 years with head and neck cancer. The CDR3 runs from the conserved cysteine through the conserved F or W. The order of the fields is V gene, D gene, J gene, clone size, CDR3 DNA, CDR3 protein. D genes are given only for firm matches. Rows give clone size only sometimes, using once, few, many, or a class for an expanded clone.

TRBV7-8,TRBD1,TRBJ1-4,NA,TGTGCCAGCAGCCTAAGACAGGGCATAGGTGAAAAACTGTTTTTT,CASSLRQGIGEKLFF
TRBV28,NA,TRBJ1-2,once,TGTGCCAGCAGTTTAAAATTTTGGGCCGGAGGATATGGCTACACCTTC,CASSLKFWAGGYGYTF
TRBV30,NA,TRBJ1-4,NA,TGTGCCTGGAGTGTAAACAGCAATGAAAAACTGTTTTTT,CAWSVNSNEKLFF
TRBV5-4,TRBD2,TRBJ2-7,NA,TGTGCCAGCAGCCCGGGGGGTGCGCGGGAGGGCTACGAGCAGTACTTC,CASSPGGAREGYEQYF
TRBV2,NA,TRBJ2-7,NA,TGTGCCAGCATCGATATTGCCCGGGTCAGGGCATACGAGCAGTACTTC,CASIDIARVRAYEQYF
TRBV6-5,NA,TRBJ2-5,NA,TGTGCCAGCTCAAGGGGAGGCTGGATCGGAGAGACCCAGTACTTC,CASSRGGWIGETQYF
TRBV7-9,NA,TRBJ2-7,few,TGTGCCAGCAGCTTAGGAGGGGAATTTCACGAGCAGTACTTC,CASSLGGEFHEQYF
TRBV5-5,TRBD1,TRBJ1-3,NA,TGTGCCAGCGGCTTGGGACAGGGGAACGGAAACACCATATATTTT,CASGLGQGNGNTIYF
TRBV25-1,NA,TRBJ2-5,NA,TGTGCCAGCTCTCACCCCGGGACGTGGCCAGAGACCCAGTACTTC,CASSHPGTWPETQYF
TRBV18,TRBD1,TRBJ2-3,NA,TGTGCCAGCTCACCACCGAGTCCGGGACAGGGAGGAACTCCGCAGTATTTT,CASSPPSPGQGGTPQYF
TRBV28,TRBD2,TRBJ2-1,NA,TGTGCCAGCAGTCTAGGGGGACTAGCGTTGGATGAGCAGTTCTTC,CASSLGGLALDEQFF
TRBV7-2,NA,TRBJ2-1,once,TGTGCCAGCAGCACGAGATCGGGGATCAATGAGCAGTTCTTC,CASSTRSGINEQFF
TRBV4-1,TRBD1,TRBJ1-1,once,TGCGCCAGCAGCCAAGGGACAGGGGTCACTGAAGCTTTCTTT,CASSQGTGVTEAFF
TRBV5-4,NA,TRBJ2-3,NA,TGTGCCAGCAGCTTGACAGGAACAGATACGCAGTATTTT,CASSLTGTDTQYF
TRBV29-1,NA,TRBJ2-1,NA,TGCAGCGTTGCGCCTGGCAATGAGCAGTTCTTC,CSVAPGNEQFF
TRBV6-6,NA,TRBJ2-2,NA,TGTGCCAGCAGTTACAATTCGGGAGTCGGCACCGGGGAGCTGTTTTTT,CASSYNSGVGTGELFF
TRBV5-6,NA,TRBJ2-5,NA,TGTGCCAGCAGCTTGAGTAGATTAAACCAAGAGACCCAGTACTTC,CASSLSRLNQETQYF
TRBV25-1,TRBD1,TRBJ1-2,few,TGTGCCAGCACCTTGGACAGGGGTTATGGCTACACCTTC,CASTLDRGYGYTF
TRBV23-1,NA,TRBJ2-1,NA,TGCGCCAGCAGTCAATCGGGGTTAGCGCCCTACAATGAGCAGTTCTTC,CASSQSGLAPYNEQFF
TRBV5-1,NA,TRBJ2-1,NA,TGCGCCAGCAGCTTTACTGACAGAACCAACAATGAGCAGTTCTTC,CASSFTDRTNNEQFF
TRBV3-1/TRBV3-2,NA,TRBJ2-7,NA,TGTGCCAGCAGCCAAGCTCACGAGCAGTACTTC,CASSQAHEQYF
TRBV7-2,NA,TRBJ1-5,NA,TGTGCCAGCAGCCCCGACAGAAATCAGCCCCAGCATTTT,CASSPDRNQPQHF
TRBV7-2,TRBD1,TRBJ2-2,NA,TGTGCCAGCAGTCTTAGACAGGGCTCCGGGGAGCTGTTTTTT,CASSLRQGSGELFF
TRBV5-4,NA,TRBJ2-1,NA,TGTGCCAGCAGCTTGCCGCGGGCTCTACAATTCTTC,CASSLPRALQFF
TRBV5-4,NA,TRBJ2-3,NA,TGTGCCAGCAGCTTGGGTTTCGGCGGGGGCAACACAGATACGCAGTATTTT,CASSLGFGGGNTDTQYF
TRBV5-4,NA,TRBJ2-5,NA,TGTGCCAGCAGCTTGGATATGGGGCGATCCCAAGAGACCCAGTACTTC,CASSLDMGRSQETQYF
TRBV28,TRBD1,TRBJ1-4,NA,TGTGCCAGCAGTTACGGGACAGGGCTGGGGTTTGAGGAAAAACTGTTTTTT,CASSYGTGLGFEEKLFF
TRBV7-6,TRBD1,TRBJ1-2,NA,TGTGCCAGCAGCATGGGACAGGGAAGAAACTATGGCTACACCTTC,CASSMGQGRNYGYTF
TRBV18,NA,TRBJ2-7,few,TGTGCCAGCTCCGGTGGTCCCTCGACTAGGTACGAGCAGTACTTC,CASSGGPSTRYEQYF
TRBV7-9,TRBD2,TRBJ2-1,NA,TGTGCCAGCAGCTTAGAGAGACTAGCTTACTACAATGAGCAGTTCTTC,CASSLERLAYYNEQFF
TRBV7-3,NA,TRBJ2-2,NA,TGTGCCAGCAGCCAATTCAACACCGGGGAGCTGTTTTTT,CASSQFNTGELFF
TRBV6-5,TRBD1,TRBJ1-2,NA,TGTGCCAGCAGGCCCCCGGGACAGGGCGCCTATGGCTACACCTTC,CASRPPGQGAYGYTF
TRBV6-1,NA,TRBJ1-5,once,TGTGCCAGCAGTGACAGGGGAACTAATCAGCCCCAGCATTTT,CASSDRGTNQPQHF
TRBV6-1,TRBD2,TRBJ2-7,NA,TGTGCCAGCAGTGAAGACAGCGGGAGCTCCTACGAGCAGTACTTC,CASSEDSGSSYEQYF
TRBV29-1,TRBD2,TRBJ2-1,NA,TGCAGCGTATGGACTAGCGCCTACAATGAGCAGTTCTTC,CSVWTSAYNEQFF
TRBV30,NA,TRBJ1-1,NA,TGTGCCTGGAGTGTACTCAAGCCAGGTCCTAACACTGAAGCTTTCTTT,CAWSVLKPGPNTEAFF
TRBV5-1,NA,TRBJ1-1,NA,TGCGCCAGCAGCTTGGATGTGTTGAGGGGGTACACTGAAGCTTTCTTT,CASSLDVLRGYTEAFF
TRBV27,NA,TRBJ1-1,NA,TGTGCCAGCAGTCACGCCAGAGGCGGAGTCGCGAGGAACACTGAAGCTTTCTTT,CASSHARGGVARNTEAFF
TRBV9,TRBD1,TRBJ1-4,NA,TGTGCCAGCAGCATAGACGGACAGGGCGGTACTGAAAAACTGTTTTTT,CASSIDGQGGTEKLFF
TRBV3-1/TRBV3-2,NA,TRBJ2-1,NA,TGTGCCAGCAGCGGAGGCGGGACTCAACGTGCGGGTGAGCAGTTCTTC,CASSGGGTQRAGEQFF
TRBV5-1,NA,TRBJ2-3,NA,TGCGCCAGCAGCTATATGACAGCTACTACTAGCACAGATACGCAGTATTTT,CASSYMTATTSTDTQYF
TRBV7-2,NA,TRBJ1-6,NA,TGTGCCAGCAGCTTAGGCCAGGATAATTCACCCCTCCACTTT,CASSLGQDNSPLHF
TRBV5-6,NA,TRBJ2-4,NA,TGTGCCAGCAGCTTGGCCGAAGGTAGCATTCAGTACTTC,CASSLAEGSIQYF
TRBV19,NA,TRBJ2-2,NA,TGTGCCAGTAGTATAGCCCGCACCGGGGAGCTGTTTTTT,CASSIARTGELFF
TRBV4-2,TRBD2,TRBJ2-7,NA,TGTGCCAGCAGCCAAGTGCTAGCGGGATCCTACGAGCAGTACTTC,CASSQVLAGSYEQYF
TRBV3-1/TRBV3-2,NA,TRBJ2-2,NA,TGTGCCAGCAGCCAAGGCCTGGGACATTCTCCCGGGGAGCTGTTTTTT,CASSQGLGHSPGELFF
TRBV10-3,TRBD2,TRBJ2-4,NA,TGTGCCATCAGCGATGGACTAGCGGGGACCAAAAACATTCAGTACTTC,CAISDGLAGTKNIQYF
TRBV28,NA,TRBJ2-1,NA,TGTGCCAGCAGTTTTACCGTGAATGAGCAGTTCTTC,CASSFTVNEQFF
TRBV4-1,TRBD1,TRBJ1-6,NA,TGCGCCAGCAGCCAAGAGGGCCCGAGGACAGGGTATCTCGGAAATTCACCCCTCCACTTT,CASSQEGPRTGYLGNSPLHF
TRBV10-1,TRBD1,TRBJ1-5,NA,TGCGCCAGCAGTGAACGGGACAGGGGACTTTCGAGCAATCAGCCCCAGCATTTT,CASSERDRGLSSNQPQHF
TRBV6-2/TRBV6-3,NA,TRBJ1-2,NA,TGTGCCAGCAGTTACAGGCCAGGATCTAATGGCTACACCTTC,CASSYRPGSNGYTF
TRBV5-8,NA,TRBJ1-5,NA,TGTGCCAACCCGGGGCGGGTTCCCGATCAGCCCCAGCATTTT,CANPGRVPDQPQHF
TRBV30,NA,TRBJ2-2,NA,TGTGCCTGGAGGGCCGGGCGCACCTCCCCCAACACCGGGGAGCTGTTTTTT,CAWRAGRTSPNTGELFF
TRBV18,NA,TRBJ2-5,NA,TGTGCCAGCTCACCGCCAGGGTTACAAGAGACCCAGTACTTC,CASSPPGLQETQYF
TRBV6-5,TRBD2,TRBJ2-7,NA,TGTGCCAGCTCCTCGAGCGGGAGGCCCTCCTACGAGCAGTACTTC,CASSSSGRPSYEQYF
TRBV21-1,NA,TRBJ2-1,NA,TGTGCCAGCAGCAAAAGCAAGCGGGCTCACTACAATGAGCAGTTCTTC,CASSKSKRAHYNEQFF
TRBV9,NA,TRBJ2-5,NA,TGTGCCAGCAGCGTTGGTTTCCAAGAGACCCAGTACTTC,CASSVGFQETQYF